The rows below give T cell receptor beta chains drawn from one sample of a study of blood T cell repertoires in COVID-19. Measured with immunoSEQ multiplex PCR; TCRdb has only the in-frame clones, and not every one. Of tens of thousands of clones listed, 65% to 85% were seen once; the top ten hold 15% to 20%. Sequencing was carried out using peripheral blood. These receptors came from a woman aged 55 to 70 with acute or convalescent COVID-19. Both conserved end residues are part of each CDR3. Fields, in order: V gene, J gene, CDR3 protein.

V: TRBV19
J: TRBJ1-2
CDR3: CACGQGPYGYTF

V: TRBV5-1
J: TRBJ2-5
CDR3: CASRGGQALGATQYF

V: TRBV24-1
J: TRBJ1-1
CDR3: CATSGRVDTEAFF

V: TRBV6-5
J: TRBJ1-5
CDR3: CASRTTGNQPQHF

V: TRBV21-1
J: TRBJ1-1
CDR3: CASRQGRIHGDNTEAFF

V: TRBV6-1
J: TRBJ2-6
CDR3: CASSETFRQGMSGANVLTF

V: TRBV11-2
J: TRBJ2-5
CDR3: CASSLDGGRPAQYF

V: TRBV7-3
J: TRBJ2-3
CDR3: CASSQPSGGASDTQYF

V: TRBV30
J: TRBJ1-2
CDR3: CAWSVVGQGAWGYTF

V: TRBV5-1
J: TRBJ1-1
CDR3: CASSLGEGMNTEAFF

V: TRBV7-2
J: TRBJ2-5
CDR3: CASSLDRGPSETQYF

V: TRBV11-2
J: TRBJ2-2
CDR3: CASSPSVVNTGELFF

V: TRBV15
J: TRBJ1-5
CDR3: CATSRDRNTQGAIQPQHF

V: TRBV4-3
J: TRBJ1-3
CDR3: CASSQDSGPGSGNTIYF

V: TRBV7-2
J: TRBJ1-6
CDR3: CASSLAGGGNSPLHF

V: TRBV30
J: TRBJ1-5
CDR3: CAWSVWGTAQPQHF

V: TRBV11-2
J: TRBJ1-2
CDR3: CASTDSYGDSDLFGYTF

V: TRBV6-5
J: TRBJ2-5
CDR3: CASSYSGTAPQETQYF

V: TRBV19
J: TRBJ2-3
CDR3: CASSPTGGNADTQYF

V: TRBV7-3
J: TRBJ2-3
CDR3: CASSPDRGKSDTQYF

V: TRBV30
J: TRBJ1-5
CDR3: CAWSVQGARQPQHF

V: TRBV24-1
J: TRBJ2-7
CDR3: CATSDNTGIGYEQYF

V: TRBV24-1
J: TRBJ2-3
CDR3: CATSSTGGAPGDTQYF

V: TRBV5-1
J: TRBJ2-5
CDR3: CASSLGLVQETQYF

V: TRBV19
J: TRBJ1-4
CDR3: CASSKRGEKLFF

V: TRBV5-1
J: TRBJ2-3
CDR3: CASRLAGGADTQYF

V: TRBV6-6
J: TRBJ1-4
CDR3: CASRQGFLLNEKLFF

V: TRBV7-2
J: TRBJ1-4
CDR3: CASSFANEKLFF

V: TRBV5-1
J: TRBJ2-2
CDR3: CASSFWQGANTGELFF

V: TRBV2
J: TRBJ2-4
CDR3: CASSESGNIQYF

V: TRBV6-2/TRBV6-3
J: TRBJ2-3
CDR3: CASSYTTDRATDTQYF

V: TRBV29-1
J: TRBJ1-2
CDR3: CSVGFRGDGYTF

V: TRBV30
J: TRBJ2-2
CDR3: CAIRWGTLTGELFF

V: TRBV19
J: TRBJ1-1
CDR3: CASISRSSGQGNTEAFF

V: TRBV29-1
J: TRBJ1-5
CDR3: CSVTDSYNQPQHF

V: TRBV5-1
J: TRBJ1-1
CDR3: CASRYGQENTEAFF

V: TRBV21-1
J: TRBJ1-6
CDR3: CASSKDCWDLGNPPLHF

V: TRBV9
J: TRBJ1-1
CDR3: CASSVVGGETEAFF

V: TRBV5-4
J: TRBJ1-1
CDR3: CASSLEVGRNTEAFF

V: TRBV29-1
J: TRBJ2-7
CDR3: CSVEGGQGSYEQYF

V: TRBV10-1
J: TRBJ2-7
CDR3: CASSESGRASYEQYF

V: TRBV7-8
J: TRBJ1-4
CDR3: CASSFQGGREKLFF

V: TRBV5-1
J: TRBJ2-3
CDR3: CASSPTSGGGTDTQYF

V: TRBV6-4
J: TRBJ2-1
CDR3: CASTQGQGGGYEQFF

V: TRBV19
J: TRBJ1-5
CDR3: CASKARDRESQPQHF

V: TRBV3-1/TRBV3-2
J: TRBJ1-2
CDR3: CASSHGPGGGYTF